One sample yielded the 29 T cell receptor beta chains listed below, sequenced in a study of blood T cell repertoires in COVID-19. The data were produced by immunoSEQ multiplex PCR, yet TCRdb's version contains in-frame clones alone and is incomplete. The data contain about 59,000 clones, approximately 80% of them singletons. The sequencing sample was made of peripheral blood. These receptor sequences come from a woman of 80 years or more with acute or convalescent COVID-19.

This clone showed up just once. In DNA form, the CDR3 reads TGTGCCACCAGTCACCAACACAGGGCCATTAATGAAAAACTGTTTTTT. This sequence encodes CATSHQHRAINEKLFF. The rearrangement uses TRBV24-1 and TRBJ1-4, with a possible D match to TRBD1 (6 bases). The V end lost 6 bases, the J end lost 4 bases, and 17 bases lay between the germline ends. The germline gives CDR1 KGHDR, CDR2 SFDVKD. The CDR3 runs to 16 residues.

This chain's CDR3 is CATSRVRDRGLLETQYF. The CDR3 DNA sequence: TGTGCCACCAGCAGGGTCCGGGACAGGGGGCTTTTGGAGACCCAGTACTTC. The V and J genes are TRBV15 and TRBJ2-5; 12 positions agree with TRBD1. V lost 3 bases and J lost 5; bases outside the gene matches: 10. The CDR3 extends over 17 amino acids. Germline CDR1 reads LNHNV; CDR2 reads YYDKDF (reference sequence).

The gene calls are TRBV5-1 and TRBJ2-7, with a possible D match to TRBD2 (6 bases). CDR1 and CDR2 from the germline V gene are SGHRS and YFSETQ. V dropped 0 bases and J dropped 0 bases, with 10 bases sitting between them. The CDR3 is 15 amino acids. The CDR3 reads CASSLVAEASYEQYF. CDR3 DNA sequence: TGCGCCAGCAGCTTGGTAGCGGAAGCCTCCTACGAGCAGTACTTC.

The rearrangement joins TRBV9 to TRBJ2-3; the match to TRBD2 covers 9 bases. CDR1 SGDLS and CDR2 YYNGEE come from the germline V gene. CDR3 length: 16 residues. Trimming removed 0 bases from V and 4 bases from J; junction bases left unmatched: 6. CDR3 sequence: CASSVAPAGGPDTQYF. The DNA of the CDR3 is TGTGCCAGCAGCGTAGCCCCAGCGGGGGGCCCAGATACGCAGTATTTT.

This chain joins TRBV27 and TRBJ1-2; D possibly corresponds to TRBD1 (6 bases). The CDR3 is 13 amino acids. Germline loops: CDR1 MNHEY, CDR2 SMNVEV (reference sequence). The V and J ends lost 3 bases and 4 bases respectively, with 9 bases between them. DNA of the CDR3: TGTGCCAGCAGTTTGGGGGCTCCCTATGGCTACACCTTC. It is translated as CASSLGAPYGYTF.

The J gene is TRBJ2-5, the V gene TRBV7-3; unclear D gene. Trimming cost V 0 bases and J 2 bases, with 10 bases left between them. Germline V gene lookup returns CDR1 SGHTA and CDR2 FQGTGA. CDR3 length: 15 residues. DNA of the CDR3: TGTGCCAGCAGCTTAACGATGGGCAGACAAGAGACCCAGTACTTC. Encoded protein: CASSLTMGRQETQYF.

This clone was counted a few times. The chain's CDR3 is CASSPSGGQTYEQYF. The CDR3 DNA reads TGTGCCAGCAGCCCTAGCGGGGGCCAAACCTACGAGCAGTACTTC. The rearrangement uses TRBV7-9 and TRBJ2-7; TRBD2 aligns across 10 bases. The junction had 6 bases not matched to a gene; V was cut back by 5 bases and J by 2 bases. CDR3 length equals 15 residues. Germline CDR1 reads SEHNR; CDR2 reads FQNEAQ (reference sequence).

This clone was recorded a few times. J is TRBJ2-1 and V is TRBV29-1, with 10 bases fitting TRBD2. Germline V CDR1 and CDR2: SQVTM, ANQGSEA. This CDR3 comprises 16 residues. J was trimmed by 3 bases and V by 3 bases; bases with no gene match: 8. The CDR3 loop reads CSVDQTSGWSYNEQFF. The CDR3 coding sequence is TGCAGCGTTGACCAGACTAGCGGGTGGAGCTACAATGAGCAGTTCTTC.

V gene TRBV6-2 or TRBV6-3 combines with J gene TRBJ1-6; a weak D match, TRBD1 (6 bases). Germline V lookup: CDR1 MNHEY, CDR2 SVGEGT. The CDR3 contains 15 residues. V gave up 2 bases and J gave up 6 bases, with 11 bases separating them. CDR3 sequence reads: CASSYDSRGNSPLHF. In DNA, the CDR3 is TGTGCCAGCAGTTACGACTCCAGGGGTAATTCACCCCTCCACTTT.

This clone was seen just once. J is TRBJ2-3 and V is TRBV30; tentative D call: TRBD1 (5 bases). Trimming pared 0 bases from V and 5 bases from J, leaving 12 bases between. This CDR3 has 14 amino acids. Germline CDR1 and CDR2: GTSNPN and SVGIG (reference sequence). The DNA for the CDR3 is TGTGCCTGGAGTGTAGCCAGGGCAGGAGATACGCAGTATTTT. Its protein product is CAWSVARAGDTQYF. The full variable domain, with the rest looked up from reference TRBV30 and TRBJ2-3, is SQTIHQWPATLVQPVGSPLSLECTVEGTSNPNLYWYRQAAGRGLQLLFYSVGIGQISSEVPQNLSASRPQDRQFILSSKKLLLSDSGFYLCAWSVARAGDTQYFGPGTRLTVL.

V usage is TRBV12-3 or TRBV12-4 and J usage is TRBJ2-7; unclear D gene. The CDR3 extends over 12 amino acids. V lost 5 bases, J lost 6 bases, and 11 bases lay in between. The CDR3: CASSLDNIEQYF. The DNA for the CDR3 is TGTGCCAGCAGTCTCGACAACATCGAGCAGTACTTC.

The rearrangement uses TRBV5-4 and TRBJ2-1; 8 bases are a match to TRBD2. The length of the CDR3 is 15 residues. J lost 5 bases, V lost 4 bases, and 8 bases had no gene match. Looked up from germline, CDR1 is SGHNT and CDR2 is YYREEE (reference sequence). This CDR3 is CASSPTGGAHNEQFF. Written as DNA, the CDR3 is TGTGCCAGCAGCCCTACGGGGGGGGCCCACAATGAGCAGTTCTTC.

The V call is TRBV5-4, the J call TRBJ2-2; 14 bases match TRBD2. After removal of 9 bases from V and 5 bases from J, the junction contained 9 bases not matched to a gene. Looked up from germline, CDR1 is SGHNT and CDR2 is YYREEE (reference sequence). The CDR3 totals 16 residues. CDR3 in DNA: TGTGCCACCTCGCTCGGACTAGCGGGAGGTACCGGGGAGCTGTTTTTT. Translation: CATSLGLAGGTGELFF.

The chain combines TRBV6-5 with TRBJ2-5, with 9 bases that match TRBD2. Germline V lookup: CDR1 MNHEY, CDR2 SVGAGI. The V and J ends lost 6 bases and 6 bases, in that order; junction bases with no gene match: 8. The CDR3 has 14 amino acids. The CDR3 loop is CASSPAGGPQTQYF. The CDR3 bases are TGTGCCAGCAGCCCGGCGGGGGGGCCGCAGACCCAGTACTTC.

The chain combines TRBV2 with TRBJ1-1, with 8 bases that match TRBD1. The germline CDR1 and CDR2 sequences are SNHLY and FYNNEI. The CDR3 is 13 residues long. The V gene end was trimmed by 5 bases and the J gene end by 6 bases; junction bases not matched to a gene: 5. The CDR3 DNA follows: TGTGCCAGCAGTCGACAGGGGTTGGCTGAAGCTTTCTTT. This gives the protein CASSRQGLAEAFF.

This chain connects TRBV19 to TRBJ2-3, with TRBD1 identical over 8 bases. The V gene's germline CDR1 is LNHDA and CDR2 SQIVND (reference sequence). This CDR3 is 15 amino acids long. The V and J ends lost 6 bases and 9 bases, in that order; junction bases with no gene match: 14. DNA for the CDR3: TGTGCCAGTAGACCTAGACAGGGGCTAAGGGGGACGCAGTATTTT. As protein: CASRPRQGLRGTQYF.

This chain joins TRBV5-1 and TRBJ1-2; a possible D gene is TRBD1 (5 bases). Trimming took off 0 bases at V and 5 bases at J, with 5 bases between the two ends. CDR3 length: 12 amino acids. Germline V gene lookup returns CDR1 SGHRS and CDR2 YFSETQ. The CDR3 here is CASSLDRYGYTF. The CDR3 DNA reads as TGCGCCAGCAGCTTGGACAGGTATGGCTACACCTTC.

This clone has only one observation. The gene calls are TRBV9 and TRBJ2-5; 11 bases are shared with TRBD2. The V segment lost 0 bases and the J segment 3 bases; nucleotides outside the gene matches: 7. The CDR3 is 17 amino acids. Germline V gene lookup returns CDR1 SGDLS and CDR2 YYNGEE. In DNA, the CDR3 is TGTGCCAGCAGCGTAGATCTTAGCGGGGGGGCCAAAGAGACCCAGTACTTC. Translating gives CASSVDLSGGAKETQYF.

CDR3 protein: CASSVGGSPSYEQYF. CDR3 nucleotide sequence: TGTGCCAGCAGCGTAGGCGGGAGCCCCTCCTACGAGCAGTACTTC. The chain combines TRBV9 with TRBJ2-7; TRBD2 matches 7 bases. After removal of 0 bases from V and 0 bases from J, the junction contained 3 bases not matched to a gene. The V gene's germline CDR1 is SGDLS and CDR2 YYNGEE. The CDR3 is made up of 15 amino acids.

The rearrangement joins TRBV7-2 to TRBJ2-5; TRBD2 matches at 12 bases. The CDR3 has 14 amino acids. J was trimmed by 4 bases and V by 5 bases; bases with no gene match: 2. Germline CDR1 is SGHTA and CDR2 is FQGNSA. The CDR3 bases are TGTGCCAGCAGCCAGACTAGCGGGGGAGAGACCCAGTACTTC. It yields the protein CASSQTSGGETQYF.

The rearrangement joins TRBV28 to TRBJ2-7; 9 bases map to TRBD1. The V gene's germline CDR1 is MDHEN and CDR2 SYDVKM. CDR3 size: 15 residues. J gave up 0 bases and V 4 bases, and 4 bases lay outside the gene matches. The CDR3 protein is CASSSRGQGSYEQYF. The CDR3 nucleotides are TGTGCCAGCAGTTCCCGGGGACAGGGCTCCTACGAGCAGTACTTC. The full variable domain, rest sourced from reference TRBV28 and TRBJ2-7, is DVKVTQSSRYLVKRTGEKVFLECVQDMDHENMFWYRQDPGLGLRLIYFSYDVKMKEKGDIPEGYSVSREKKERFSLILESASTNQTSMYLCASSSRGQGSYEQYFGPGTRLTVT.

CDR3 amino acids: CASSYRGRGTDTQYF. For the CDR3, the DNA is TGTGCCAGCAGTTACAGGGGGCGCGGAACAGATACGCAGTATTTT. The genes are TRBV9 and TRBJ2-3; the match to TRBD1 covers 9 bases. Germline CDR1 reads SGDLS; CDR2 reads YYNGEE. Trimming took 5 bases from V and 3 from J; bases not matched to a gene: 7. The CDR3 consists of 15 residues.

The genes are TRBV24-1 and TRBJ2-3; TRBD1 agrees at 8 bases. Per germline, CDR1 KGHDR and CDR2 SFDVKD. V trimming: 0 bases; J trimming: 2 bases; junction bases outside the gene matches: 6. The CDR3 is made up of 17 amino acids. This chain's CDR3 is CATSDLQDRVTTDTQYF. The CDR3 DNA reads TGTGCCACCAGTGATTTGCAGGACAGGGTAACCACAGATACGCAGTATTTT.

This clone appeared a single time. The chain combines TRBV11-2 with TRBJ1-4, with D hard to call. Trimming took 8 bases from V and 0 from J, leaving 13 bases between them. Germline lookup yields CDR1 SGHAT and CDR2 FQNNGV. CDR3 length equals 15 residues. As DNA, the CDR3 is TGTGCCAGCGGGCGTACTCATGCAACTAATGAAAAACTGTTTTTT. This encodes CASGRTHATNEKLFF.

This chain connects TRBV11-1 to TRBJ1-2, with a possible D match to TRBD1 (6 bases). V shed 3 bases and J shed 6 bases, with 8 bases lying between them. Germline V gives CDR1 SGHAT, CDR2 FQDESV (reference sequence). This CDR3 has 12 residues. Written as DNA, the CDR3 is TGTGCCAGCAGCTTCTACAGGGATGGCTACACCTTC. Encoded protein: CASSFYRDGYTF. Filled out from reference TRBV11-1 and TRBJ1-2, the complete variable domain reads EAEVAQSPRYKITEKSQAVAFWCDPISGHATLYWYRQILGQGPELLVQFQDESVVDDSQLPKDRFSAERLKGVDSTLKIQPAELGDSAMYLCASSFYRDGYTFGSGTRLTVV.

The chain joins TRBV7-3 to TRBJ2-1; 8 bases align to TRBD2. Germline assignment: CDR1 SGHTA and CDR2 FQGTGA. The CDR3 is made up of 17 amino acids. After removal of 0 bases from V and 4 bases from J, the junction contained 8 bases not matched to a gene. CDR3 DNA sequence: TGTGCCAGCAGCTTAACAGTTTCACTAGCGGTATACAATGAGCAGTTCTTC. It yields the protein CASSLTVSLAVYNEQFF.

This rearrangement joins TRBV6-6 to TRBJ1-2; D is uncertain. Trimming took off 7 bases at V and 7 bases at J, with 10 bases between the two ends. CDR1 and CDR2 from the germline V gene are MNHNY and SVGAGI (reference sequence). The CDR3 contains 11 residues. The CDR3 region is CASNAISGYTF. The CDR3 DNA sequence: TGTGCCAGCAACGCTATTAGTGGCTACACCTTC.

V usage is TRBV3-1 (or the pseudogene TRBV3-2) and J usage is TRBJ2-5; TRBD1 agrees at 10 bases. The CDR3 has 16 residues. Germline CDR1 and CDR2: LGHDT and YNNKEL (reference sequence). The V segment lost 2 bases and the J segment 5 bases; nucleotides outside the gene matches: 8. CDR3 in DNA: TGTGCCAGCAGCCAACAGACCGGGACAGGGGCCGAGACCCAGTACTTC. The encoded protein is CASSQQTGTGAETQYF.

The rearrangement links TRBV2 to TRBJ2-1; D perhaps matches TRBD1 (7 bases). V was pared by 3 bases and J by 8 bases, with 20 bases between. The CDR3 covers 16 residues. In germline, CDR1 is SNHLY, CDR2 FYNNEI. Here the CDR3 reads CASSDVTGRSVDEQFF. Here the CDR3 DNA reads TGTGCCAGCAGTGACGTGACAGGGAGGTCAGTCGATGAGCAGTTCTTC.